This T cell receptor (beta chain) stems from a study of beta chain features in type 1 diabetes. Notes on this clone: Antigen specificity is unknown.

Study outcomes and limitations: Among patients with Type 1 diabetes, TCRB CDR3s were moderately but significantly shorter in every one of the four CD4+ subsets. The study found that naive, central memory and Treg TCRB repertoires appeared more similar in patients than in healthy donors.

The whole isolated RNA underwent reverse transcription, so sequencing captured expressed TCRB transcripts. Some clones are missing from TCRdb's copy, which holds only in-frame ones; the method was immunoSEQ multiplex PCR. This sample has about 160,000 clones, with around 8% found just once. The sequence was obtained from a woman under 30 with type 1 diabetes. Sample: central memory CD4+ T cells from blood.

CDR3 nucleotide sequence: TGTGCCAGCACCCCAGGTATGGGGGGGAGAGGTGGTGAGCAGTTCTTC. This codes for CASTPGMGGRGGEQFF. The V gene is TRBV11-3, the J gene TRBJ2-1; 7 positions match TRBD2. CDR1 and CDR2 from the germline V gene are SGHNT and YENEEA. The CDR3 spans 16 residues. V lost 7 bases and J lost 9; bases outside the gene matches: 18.